A single sample gave rise to the 8 T cell receptor beta chains below, sequenced in a study of somatic mutations in cytotoxic T cells in rheumatoid arthritis. Sequenced by immunoSEQ multiplex PCR; TCRdb stores in-frame clones only, minus some. Of fewer than 40,000 clones listed, 82% are singletons. The sample taken for sequencing was CD8+ T cells sorted from blood. These receptors all come from an adult with rheumatoid arthritis.

The chain joins TRBV7-8 to TRBJ1-2; D is unresolved. With 6 bases removed from V and 4 bases from J, the gap between germline ends came to 12 bases. CDR3 length: 13 amino acids. The germline gives CDR1 SGHVS, CDR2 FQNEAQ. The CDR3 DNA is TGTGCCAGCAGGGGCAGCTCCCTCTATGGCTACACCTTC. This encodes CASRGSSLYGYTF.

This chain connects TRBV2 to TRBJ2-2, with TRBD1 identical over 7 bases. J gave up 5 bases and V 4 bases, and 4 bases lay outside the gene matches. Germline V CDR1 and CDR2: SNHLY, FYNNEI. The CDR3 spans 14 residues. The CDR3 sequence is CASSAGRGTGELFF. The CDR3 bases are TGTGCCAGCAGTGCCGGCAGGGGGACCGGGGAGCTGTTTTTT.

J is TRBJ2-1 and V is TRBV11-2; D is unresolved. V was shortened by 1 base and J by 5 bases, with 9 bases between the two germline ends. This CDR3 spans 14 amino acids. Germline lookup yields CDR1 SGHAT and CDR2 FQNNGV. The CDR3 is CASSLATDHNEQFF. The CDR3 region has the DNA TGTGCCAGCAGCTTAGCGACTGATCACAATGAGCAGTTCTTC.

The V gene is TRBV19, the J gene TRBJ1-4; D is uncertain. The germline V gene has CDR1 LNHDA and CDR2 SQIVND (reference sequence). Trimming left V 3 bases short and J 6 bases short, with 14 bases between. The CDR3 has 15 residues. This chain's CDR3 is CASSIGFAGYEKLFF. CDR3 DNA: TGTGCCAGTAGTATCGGGTTTGCGGGTTATGAAAAACTGTTTTTT.

Only a few counts were recorded for this clone. The conserved phenylalanine or tryptophan normally closing the CDR3 is absent here, so this likely arose from a read error. The DNA is left out, because the CDR3 cannot be placed on it with certainty; the CDR3 is given as TCRdb lists it. This rearrangement joins TRBV30 to TRBJ1-1. The CDR3 region is 11 residues in length, termini included. Germline V CDR1 and CDR2: GTSNPN, SVGIG (reference sequence). CDR3: CAWSDNTGQDL.

The chain joins TRBV29-1 to TRBJ2-5; weak D call: TRBD2 (6 bases). The DNA end lines up better with TRBJ2-7; the J call may be wrong. Per the germline V gene, CDR1 is SQVTM and CDR2 is ANQGSEA. The length of the CDR3 is 12 residues. DNA of the CDR3: TGCAGCGTTGAGGTAGCGGATTACGAGCAGTACTTC. It yields the protein CSVEVADYEQYF.

This clone appeared once. V and J are TRBV28 and TRBJ1-1; TRBD1 matches at 8 bases. The V gene's germline CDR1 is MDHEN and CDR2 SYDVKM. This CDR3 is built from 15 residues. V was pared by 4 bases and J by 0 bases, with 4 bases of the junction left unmatched. CDR3: CASSWTGPMNTEAFF. CDR3 coding DNA: TGTGCCAGCAGTTGGACAGGGCCTATGAACACTGAAGCTTTCTTT.

DNA of the CDR3: TGTGCCAGCAGCCCAGGGGGAGCCCTCCGGGAGACCCAGTACTTC. It specifies CASSPGGALRETQYF. V usage is TRBV9 and J usage is TRBJ2-5; 7 bases fit TRBD1. V shed 4 bases and J 5 bases; nucleotides not matched to a gene: 11. The CDR3 covers 15 residues. Germline assignment: CDR1 SGDLS and CDR2 YYNGEE.